This T cell receptor (beta chain) was obtained from a study of T cell repertoires in cytomegalovirus infection. V was cut by 7 bases and J by 0 bases, with 17 bases left in between. The CDR3 sequence is 16 residues long. In germline, CDR1 is MGHRA, CDR2 YSYEKL. In this sample, this clonotype turned up a few times. The antigen is undetermined. TCRdb processed the reads anew with MiXCR; each CDR3 protein has one entry. The sample records about 920,000 distinct CDR3 sequences, about a third being singletons. The chain is built from TRBV4-1 and TRBJ2-3; D possibly corresponds to TRBD2 (6 bases). The sequence came from a human donor in good health (CMV status not recorded). Some clones in this sample may be carry-over from other donors' samples. The material was cultured CD8+ T cells from PBMCs, obtained from culture after CMV antigen stimulation. The DNA of the CDR3 is TGCGCCAGCAAAGCCGGGGGAAGCACAAGCACAGATACGCAGTATTTT. Residues: CASKAGGSTSTDTQYF.